This T cell receptor (beta chain) came from a study of a mutant IDH1 vaccine in newly diagnosed glioma. For the study at large: With temozolomide cycles, or 4-6 weeks after radiotherapy alone, vaccination was started. Sex distribution of treated patients was around 62% male and roughly 40% female; mean age was about 40 years. It was radiotherapy, temozolomide, or both that patients received previously, with most receiving both.

A word on this clone: The antigen is unknown.

The study, taken as a whole, reports: Any relationship between pseudoprogression and changes in top peripheral T cell clonotypes seemed absent.

Germline assignment: CDR1 SGHAT and CDR2 FQNNGV. V trimming: 5 bases; J trimming: 9 bases; junction bases outside the gene matches: 9. The CDR3 runs to 15 residues. The time point here: week 23, last vaccination. In the vaccine, a single dose held 300 ug of the mutant IDH1 20-mer peptide, along with topical imiquimod. Some clones are missing from TCRdb's copy, which holds only in-frame ones; the method was immunoSEQ multiplex PCR. Of roughly 38,000 clones listed, under 80% were seen once; the top ten hold approximately 6.7%. The sequences come from PBMCs, collected from a glioma patient whose treatment included an IDH1 peptide vaccine. This clonotype originated in a woman in her thirties or forties with glioma. Some clones in this sample may be carry-over from other donors' samples. The chain employs TRBV11-2 and TRBJ2-4; 11 bases line up with TRBD2. The CDR3 coding sequence is TGTGCCAGCAGCCGGGGTAGCGGGGGGGCGGGCATTCAGTACTTC. Translation gives CASSRGSGGAGIQYF.